These 25 T cell receptor beta chains share one sample of origin, sequenced in a study of OX40 agonist ivuxolimab in advanced cancers. The assay was immunoSEQ multiplex PCR, and TCRdb's table has in-frame clones only and misses some. The repertoire has roughly 92,000 clones, 92% of them found once; the top ten carry under 4%. The material sequenced was CD4+ or CD8+ T cells sorted from blood, taken in a trial of the OX40 agonist ivuxolimab. The origin of the receptors is an adult with an advanced solid tumor such as melanoma, head and neck, liver or kidney cancer.

This clone appeared once. The gene calls are TRBV10-1 and TRBJ1-1, with D hard to call. The ends were cut back, 3 bases at V and 4 bases at J, with 15 bases in the middle. The germline gives CDR1 WNHNN, CDR2 SYGVQD (reference sequence). This CDR3 region has 15 residues. CDR3 DNA sequence: TGCGCCAGCAGTGACGAAGGTCAAGGGCGCACTGAAGCTTTCTTT. Protein: CASSDEGQGRTEAFF.

V and J are TRBV5-6 and TRBJ2-7; no definite D call. CDR1 and CDR2 (germline): SGHDT, YYEEEE. This CDR3 comprises 12 residues. Trimming pared 0 bases from V and 6 bases from J, leaving 7 bases between. The DNA of the CDR3 is TGTGCCAGCAGCTTGGGGACGAGCGAGCAGTACTTC. Translation gives CASSLGTSEQYF.

This chain joins TRBV7-2 and TRBJ2-3; unclear D gene. The CDR3 is made up of 15 amino acids. The V gene's germline CDR1 is SGHTA and CDR2 FQGNSA. V gave up 1 base and J gave up 2 bases, with 10 bases separating them. Here the CDR3 reads CASSLGPRFTDTQYF. The CDR3 DNA reads as TGTGCCAGCAGCTTAGGTCCCAGATTCACAGATACGCAGTATTTT.

The rearrangement uses TRBV4-2 and TRBJ1-1, with D possibly being TRBD1 (5 bases). The CDR3 is made up of 15 amino acids. The V gene lost 0 bases and the J gene lost 6 bases, with 14 bases spanning the gap. CDR1 LGHNA and CDR2 YNFKEQ come from the germline V gene. The CDR3 spells CASSQDGGQGSEAFF. In nucleotides, the CDR3 is TGTGCCAGCAGCCAAGACGGTGGGCAGGGTTCTGAAGCTTTCTTT.

The rearrangement joins TRBV6-5 to TRBJ2-1; D is perhaps TRBD1 or TRBD2 (6 bases each). The CDR3 length is 14 residues. The V gene lost 6 bases and the J gene lost 8 bases, with 17 bases spanning the gap. Germline CDR1 is MNHEY and CDR2 is SVGAGI. CDR3 sequence: CASSIRWGADEQFF. CDR3 nucleotide sequence: TGTGCCAGCAGCATCAGGTGGGGGGCCGATGAGCAGTTCTTC.

This clone was seen more than once but under ten times. The V call is TRBV7-2, the J call TRBJ2-1; no reliable D call. Trimming cost V 1 base and J 6 bases, with 4 bases left between them. This CDR3 region has 12 residues. Per the germline V gene, CDR1 is SGHTA and CDR2 is FQGNSA. The CDR3 DNA reads TGTGCCAGCAGCTTAGGGTTCAATGAGCAGTTCTTC. Its translation is CASSLGFNEQFF. Filled out from reference TRBV7-2 and TRBJ2-1, the complete variable domain reads GAGVSQSPSNKVTEKGKDVELRCDPISGHTALYWYRQSLGQGLEFLIYFQGNSAPDKSGLPSDRFSAERTGGSVSTLTIQRTQQEDSAVYLCASSLGFNEQFFGPGTRLTVL.

The V and J genes are TRBV11-2 and TRBJ2-7; D remains unclear. This CDR3 contains 15 residues. Per the germline V gene, CDR1 is SGHAT and CDR2 is FQNNGV. The V end lost 2 bases, the J end lost 0 bases, and 11 bases lay between the germline ends. The DNA of the CDR3 is TGTGCCAGCAGCTTAATGGCAGCGAGCTCCTACGAGCAGTACTTC. This gives the protein CASSLMAASSYEQYF. Full variable domain (rest looked up from reference TRBV11-2 and TRBJ2-7): EAGVAQSPRYKIIEKRQSVAFWCNPISGHATLYWYQQILGQGPKLLIQFQNNGVVDDSQLPKDRFSAERLKGVDSTLKIQPAKLEDSAVYLCASSLMAASSYEQYFGPGTRLTVT.

V and J are TRBV27 and TRBJ2-7, with a tentative D call TRBD1 (5 bases). The CDR3 runs 15 residues. V lost 4 bases and J 3 bases, leaving 16 bases between the germline ends. In germline, CDR1 is MNHEY, CDR2 SMNVEV (reference sequence). Here the CDR3 DNA reads TGTGCCAGCAGTTCACAATCGACAGTTCGCTACGAGCAGTACTTC. The encoded protein is CASSSQSTVRYEQYF.

The CDR3 DNA sequence: TGTGCCAGCAGCGTAGGAGGGAGACTAGCGGGGGGCCAAGAGACCCAGTACTTC. It codes for CASSVGGRLAGGQETQYF. The V call is TRBV9, the J call TRBJ2-5; 13 positions agree with TRBD2. V trimming: 0 bases; J trimming: 1 base; junction bases outside the gene matches: 6. This CDR3 contains 18 residues. Germline V gene sequence: CDR1 SGDLS, CDR2 YYNGEE.

This clone was seen once. V gene TRBV13 combines with J gene TRBJ2-7; tentatively, D is TRBD1 or TRBD2 (5 bases each). Looked up from germline, CDR1 is PRHDT and CDR2 is FYEKMQ (reference sequence). The CDR3 totals 15 residues. V lost 4 bases and J lost 4, with 17 bases in between. The CDR3 loop is CASSSPPGRYYEQYF. The CDR3 DNA reads TGTGCCAGCAGCTCACCCCCGGGACGATATTACGAGCAGTACTTC.

V and J are TRBV7-7 and TRBJ2-7; 10 bases agree with TRBD1. Germline CDR1 and CDR2: SSHAT and FNYEAQ (reference sequence). The CDR3 runs to 14 residues. V dropped 4 bases and J dropped 3; count of bases not matched to a gene: 3. CDR3 DNA: TGTGCCAGCAGCTCAGGGACAGGGGACTACGAGCAGTACTTC. Amino acid sequence: CASSSGTGDYEQYF.

CDR3 sequence reads: CASRTGTEAFF. For the CDR3, the DNA is TGTGCCAGCAGGACAGGCACTGAAGCTTTCTTT. The V call is TRBV2, the J call TRBJ1-1, with D possibly TRBD1 on 6 matching bases. Trimming shortened V by 6 bases and J by 4 bases, and 6 bases separated the two germline ends. CDR1 is SNHLY, CDR2 FYNNEI, per germline. There are 11 residues in the CDR3.

The CDR3 loop reads CASSPFGQGGNSPLHF. The CDR3 region has the DNA TGTGCCAGCAGCCCATTTGGACAGGGAGGGAATTCACCCCTCCACTTT. V is TRBV5-5 and J is TRBJ1-6; 8 bases match TRBD1. Germline-derived CDR1 and CDR2 are SGHKS and YYEKEE (reference sequence). The CDR3 is 16 residues long. Trimming at V came to 4 bases and at J to 7 bases, leaving 10 bases not matched to a gene.

The chain uses TRBV7-6 and TRBJ1-2; D ambiguous. V was clipped by 5 bases and J by 5 bases, with 12 bases between them. CDR1 is SGHVS, CDR2 FNYEAQ, per germline. This CDR3 region has 13 residues. CDR3 sequence: CASSPGKGYGYTF. DNA of the CDR3: TGTGCCAGCAGCCCCGGAAAAGGGTATGGCTACACCTTC.

This clone was seen only a few times. The V and J genes are TRBV4-2 and TRBJ2-7; D may be TRBD1 (5 bases). The germline V gene has CDR1 LGHNA and CDR2 YNFKEQ. This CDR3 has 14 residues. V gave up 0 bases and J gave up 2 bases, with 8 bases separating them. The CDR3 bases are TGTGCCAGCAGCCAAGAACAGACAGCCTACGAGCAGTACTTC. It codes for CASSQEQTAYEQYF.

CDR3 sequence reads: CASSPGQGPYEQYF. CDR3 nucleotides: TGTGCCAGCAGCCCGGGACAGGGACCCTACGAGCAGTACTTC. The chain carries TRBV14 and TRBJ2-7, with TRBD1 matching 9 bases. This CDR3 region has 14 residues. V trimming: 4 bases; J trimming: 2 bases; junction bases outside the gene matches: 3. Germline V gene lookup returns CDR1 SGHDN and CDR2 FVKESK.

Comments on this clone: An end of the junction differs from the germline gene, which may be a read error. This rearrangement joins TRBV6-5 to TRBJ2-7; 10 bases map to TRBD1. The CDR3 covers 10 residues. Germline lookup yields CDR1 MNHEY and CDR2 SVGAGI. CDR3 protein: CASSRDRGVF. The CDR3 coding sequence is TGTGCCAGCAGTCGGGACAGGGGAGTCTTC.

This clone has at least ten counts. This rearrangement joins TRBV27 to TRBJ1-4, with 7 bases aligning to TRBD1. From germline, CDR1 is MNHEY and CDR2 SMNVEV (reference sequence). The CDR3 has 14 residues. J was trimmed by 7 bases and V by 6 bases; bases with no gene match: 8. CDR3 protein: CASSYRDSREKLFF. CDR3 DNA sequence: TGTGCCAGCAGCTACCGGGACAGTCGTGAAAAACTGTTTTTT.

J is TRBJ1-2 and V is TRBV7-8; a weak D match, TRBD1 (5 bases). V dropped 1 base and J dropped 4 bases, with 10 bases sitting between them. Germline CDR1 and CDR2: SGHVS and FQNEAQ. This CDR3 contains 14 residues. The CDR3 DNA follows: TGTGCCAGCAGCTTAGAAGGTGGGGGCTATGGCTACACCTTC. Translation: CASSLEGGGYGYTF.

This clone was counted a single time. V is TRBV27 and J is TRBJ2-2; D gene ambiguous. CDR1 and CDR2 from the germline V gene are MNHEY and SMNVEV (reference sequence). V lost 3 bases to trimming and J lost 1 base, with 6 bases between them. The CDR3 contains 14 residues. The CDR3 loop reads CASSFWLNTGELFF. In nucleotides, the CDR3 is TGTGCCAGCAGTTTCTGGTTGAACACCGGGGAGCTGTTTTTT.

The genes are TRBV6-5 and TRBJ2-5; 7 bases are shared with TRBD1. Germline CDR1 MNHEY, CDR2 SVGAGI. There are 15 residues in the CDR3. V dropped 0 bases and J dropped 4; count of bases not matched to a gene: 5. CDR3 protein: CASSYSTGLGETQYF. In nucleotides, the CDR3 is TGTGCCAGCAGTTACTCGACAGGGTTGGGAGAGACCCAGTACTTC.

The genes are TRBV10-1 and TRBJ2-2, with TRBD2 matching over 7 bases. Germline CDR1 is WNHNN and CDR2 is SYGVQD (reference sequence). V was clipped by 4 bases and J by 3 bases; unmatched bases: 11. The CDR3 contains 17 residues. CDR3 loop: CASSGVGAGNDTGELFF. CDR3 DNA sequence: TGCGCCAGCAGTGGGGTGGGAGCGGGAAACGACACCGGGGAGCTGTTTTTT.

V is TRBV6-5 and J is TRBJ1-1, with a tentative D call TRBD1 (6 bases). Trimming cost V 0 bases and J 0 bases, with 11 bases left between them. The CDR3 loop spans 16 amino acids. Germline lookup yields CDR1 MNHEY and CDR2 SVGAGI. CDR3 DNA: TGTGCCAGCAGTTACTCAACGGACAGTATGAACACTGAAGCTTTCTTT. Translation gives CASSYSTDSMNTEAFF.

CDR3 region: CASSSRTGDYGYTF. As DNA, the CDR3 is TGTGCCAGCAGTTCCAGGACAGGAGACTATGGCTACACCTTC. The chain recombines TRBV27 with TRBJ1-2; 7 positions agree with TRBD1. Germline V CDR1 and CDR2: MNHEY, SMNVEV (reference sequence). The V and J ends lost 4 bases and 3 bases, in that order; junction bases with no gene match: 5. This CDR3 is 14 amino acids long.

The chain carries TRBV19 and TRBJ2-1; 8 positions agree with TRBD2. The J segment lost 0 bases and the V segment lost 3 bases, leaving 7 bases of the junction unmatched. This CDR3 has 17 residues. Per germline, CDR1 LNHDA and CDR2 SQIVND (reference sequence). As DNA, the CDR3 is TGTGCCAGTAGTATTCCGGTCGGGGGGGGCTCCTACAATGAGCAGTTCTTC. Amino acid sequence: CASSIPVGGGSYNEQFF.